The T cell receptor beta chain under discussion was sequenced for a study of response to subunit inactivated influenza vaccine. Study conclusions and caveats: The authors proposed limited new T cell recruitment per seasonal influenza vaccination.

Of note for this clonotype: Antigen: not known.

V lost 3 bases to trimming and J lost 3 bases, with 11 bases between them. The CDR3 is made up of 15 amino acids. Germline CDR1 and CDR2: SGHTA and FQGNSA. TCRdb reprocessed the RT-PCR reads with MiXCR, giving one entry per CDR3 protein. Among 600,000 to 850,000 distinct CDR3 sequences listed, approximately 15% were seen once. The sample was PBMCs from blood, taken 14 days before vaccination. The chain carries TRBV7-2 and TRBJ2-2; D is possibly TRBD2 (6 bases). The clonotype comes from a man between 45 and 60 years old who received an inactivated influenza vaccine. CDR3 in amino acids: CASSFLGGYTGELFF. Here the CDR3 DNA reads TGTGCCAGCAGCTTCCTGGGGGGTTACACCGGGGAGCTGTTTTTT.